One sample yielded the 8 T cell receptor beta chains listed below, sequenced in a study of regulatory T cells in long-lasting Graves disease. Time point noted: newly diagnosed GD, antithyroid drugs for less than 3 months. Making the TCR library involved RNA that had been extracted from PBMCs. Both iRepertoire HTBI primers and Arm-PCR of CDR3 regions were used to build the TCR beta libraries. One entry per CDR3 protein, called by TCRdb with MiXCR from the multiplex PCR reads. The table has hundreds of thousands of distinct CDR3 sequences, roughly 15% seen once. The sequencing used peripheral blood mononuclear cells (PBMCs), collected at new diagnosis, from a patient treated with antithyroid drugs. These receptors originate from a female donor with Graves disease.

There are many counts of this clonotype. The CDR3 coding sequence is TGTGCCAGCAGCCGGTGGGAGTATGGCTACACCTTC. It codes for CASSRWEYGYTF. J is TRBJ1-2 and V is TRBV7-6; the D is unclear. Germline CDR1 SGHVS, CDR2 FNYEAQ. Trimming shortened V by 5 bases and J by 5 bases, and 9 bases separated the two germline ends. The CDR3 consists of 12 residues.

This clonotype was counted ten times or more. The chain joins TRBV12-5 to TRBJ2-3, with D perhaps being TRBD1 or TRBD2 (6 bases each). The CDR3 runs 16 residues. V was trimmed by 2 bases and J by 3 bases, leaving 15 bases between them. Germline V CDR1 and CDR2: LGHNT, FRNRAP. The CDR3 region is CASGLRPGGRTDTQYF. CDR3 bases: TGTGCTAGTGGTTTGCGACCTGGGGGGCGAACAGATACGCAGTATTTT.

CDR3 region: CASSFRTEETQYF. The CDR3 nucleotides are TGTGCCAGCAGTTTCAGGACCGAAGAGACCCAGTACTTC. The chain employs TRBV27 and TRBJ2-5, with D unresolved. Germline CDR1 MNHEY, CDR2 SMNVEV (reference sequence). Trimming removed 3 bases from V and 3 bases from J, with 8 bases in between. This CDR3 has 13 amino acids.

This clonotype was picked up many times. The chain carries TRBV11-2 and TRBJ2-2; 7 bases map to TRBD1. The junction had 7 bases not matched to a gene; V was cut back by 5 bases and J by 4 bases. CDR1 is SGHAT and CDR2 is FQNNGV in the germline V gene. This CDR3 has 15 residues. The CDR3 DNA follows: TGTGCCAGCAGCCCTACAGGGGTAGCCACCGGGGAGCTGTTTTTT. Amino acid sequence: CASSPTGVATGELFF.

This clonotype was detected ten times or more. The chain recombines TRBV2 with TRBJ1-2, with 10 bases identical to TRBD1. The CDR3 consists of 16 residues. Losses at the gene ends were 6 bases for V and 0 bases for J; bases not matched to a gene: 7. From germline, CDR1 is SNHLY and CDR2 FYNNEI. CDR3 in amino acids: CASRGPGQGTNYGYTF. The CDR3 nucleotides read TGTGCCAGCAGGGGACCGGGACAGGGGACTAACTATGGCTACACCTTC.

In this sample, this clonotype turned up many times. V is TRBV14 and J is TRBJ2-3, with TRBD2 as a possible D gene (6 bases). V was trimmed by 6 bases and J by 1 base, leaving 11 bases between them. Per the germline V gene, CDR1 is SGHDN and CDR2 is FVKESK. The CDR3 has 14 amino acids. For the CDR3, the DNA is TGTGCCAGCAGAGGGAGGCAGGGCACAGATACGCAGTATTTT. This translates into CASRGRQGTDTQYF.

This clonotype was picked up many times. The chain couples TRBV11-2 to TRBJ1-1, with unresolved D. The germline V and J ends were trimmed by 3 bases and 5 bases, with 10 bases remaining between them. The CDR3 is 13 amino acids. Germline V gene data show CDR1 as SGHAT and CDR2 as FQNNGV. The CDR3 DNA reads TGTGCCAGCAGCTTTCGGAGGGTAACTGAAGCTTTCTTT. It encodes CASSFRRVTEAFF.

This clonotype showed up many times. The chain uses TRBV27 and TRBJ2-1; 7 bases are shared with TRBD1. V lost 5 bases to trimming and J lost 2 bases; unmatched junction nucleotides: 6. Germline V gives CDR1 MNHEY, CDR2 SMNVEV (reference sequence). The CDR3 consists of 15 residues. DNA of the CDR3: TGTGCCAGCAGTCTGTGGGACAGAACCTACAATGAGCAGTTCTTC. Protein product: CASSLWDRTYNEQFF.